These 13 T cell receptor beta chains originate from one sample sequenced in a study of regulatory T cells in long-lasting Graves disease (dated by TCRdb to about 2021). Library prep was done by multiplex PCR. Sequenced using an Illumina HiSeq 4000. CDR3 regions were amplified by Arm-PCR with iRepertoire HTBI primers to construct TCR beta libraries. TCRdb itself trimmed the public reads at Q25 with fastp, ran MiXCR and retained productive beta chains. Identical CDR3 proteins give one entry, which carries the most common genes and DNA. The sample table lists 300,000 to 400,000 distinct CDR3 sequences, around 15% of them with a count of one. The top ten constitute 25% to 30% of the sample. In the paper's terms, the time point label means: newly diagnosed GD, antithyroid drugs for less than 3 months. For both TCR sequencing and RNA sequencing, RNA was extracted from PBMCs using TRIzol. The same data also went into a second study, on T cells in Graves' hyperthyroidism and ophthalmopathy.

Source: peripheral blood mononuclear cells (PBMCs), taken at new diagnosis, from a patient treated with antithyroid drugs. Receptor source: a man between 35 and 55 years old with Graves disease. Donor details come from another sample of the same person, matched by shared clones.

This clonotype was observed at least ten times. This CDR3 is CASSEVLRETQYF. Written as DNA, the CDR3 is TGTGCCAGCAGTGAAGTTTTGAGGGAGACCCAGTACTTC. V is TRBV2 and J is TRBJ2-5, with no clear D. CDR3 length equals 13 residues. V lost 1 base and J 5 bases, leaving 8 bases between the germline ends. Per the germline V gene, CDR1 is SNHLY and CDR2 is FYNNEI. Combining the CDR3 with reference TRBV2 and TRBJ2-5 gives the whole variable domain EPEVTQTPSHQVTQMGQEVILRCVPISNHLYFYWYRQILGQKVEFLVSFYNNEISEKSEIFDDQFSVERPDGSNFTLKIRSTKLEDSAMYFCASSEVLRETQYFGPGTRLLVL.

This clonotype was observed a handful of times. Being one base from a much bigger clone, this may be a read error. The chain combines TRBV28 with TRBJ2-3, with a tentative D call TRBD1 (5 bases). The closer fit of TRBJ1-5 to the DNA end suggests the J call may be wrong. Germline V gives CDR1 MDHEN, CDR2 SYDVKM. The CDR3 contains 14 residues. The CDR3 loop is CASWGLRFTDTQHF. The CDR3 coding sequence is TGTGCCAGCTGGGGACTACGCTTCACAGATACGCAGCATTTT.

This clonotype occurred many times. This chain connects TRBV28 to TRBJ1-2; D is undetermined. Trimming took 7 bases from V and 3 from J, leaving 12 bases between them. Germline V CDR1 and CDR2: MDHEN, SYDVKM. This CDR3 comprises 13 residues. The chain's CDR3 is CASMVAGDYGYTF. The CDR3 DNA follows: TGTGCCAGCATGGTTGCGGGAGACTATGGCTACACCTTC.

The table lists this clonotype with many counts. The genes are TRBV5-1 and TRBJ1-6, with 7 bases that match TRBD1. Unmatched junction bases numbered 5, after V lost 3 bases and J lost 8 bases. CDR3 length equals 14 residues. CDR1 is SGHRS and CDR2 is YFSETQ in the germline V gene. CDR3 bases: TGCGCCAGCAGCTCCCGACAGGGTGATTCACCCCTCCACTTT. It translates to CASSSRQGDSPLHF.

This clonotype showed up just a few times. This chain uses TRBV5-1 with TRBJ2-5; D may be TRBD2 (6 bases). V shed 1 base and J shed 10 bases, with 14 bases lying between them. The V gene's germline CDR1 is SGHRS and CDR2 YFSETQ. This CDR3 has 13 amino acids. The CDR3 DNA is TGCGCCAGCAGCTTGTATTGGTCGGGGGACCAGTACTTC. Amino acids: CASSLYWSGDQYF.

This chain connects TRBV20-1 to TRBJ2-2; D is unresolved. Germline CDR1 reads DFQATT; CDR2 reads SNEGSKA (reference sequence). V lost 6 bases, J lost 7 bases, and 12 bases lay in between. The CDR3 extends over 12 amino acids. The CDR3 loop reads CSASRVLGELFF. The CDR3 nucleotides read TGCAGTGCATCTAGGGTGCTCGGGGAGCTGTTTTTT.

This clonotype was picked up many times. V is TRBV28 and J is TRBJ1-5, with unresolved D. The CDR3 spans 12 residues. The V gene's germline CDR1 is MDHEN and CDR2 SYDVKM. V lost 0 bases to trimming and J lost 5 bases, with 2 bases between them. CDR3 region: CASSLWDQPQHF. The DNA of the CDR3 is TGTGCCAGCAGTTTATGGGATCAGCCCCAGCATTTT.

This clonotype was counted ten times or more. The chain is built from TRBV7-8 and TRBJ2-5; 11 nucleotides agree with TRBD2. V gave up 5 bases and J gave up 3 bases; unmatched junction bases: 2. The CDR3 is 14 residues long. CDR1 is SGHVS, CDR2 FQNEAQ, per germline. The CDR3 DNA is TGTGCCAGCAGCCAACTAGCGGGGGAAGAGACCCAGTACTTC. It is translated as CASSQLAGEETQYF.

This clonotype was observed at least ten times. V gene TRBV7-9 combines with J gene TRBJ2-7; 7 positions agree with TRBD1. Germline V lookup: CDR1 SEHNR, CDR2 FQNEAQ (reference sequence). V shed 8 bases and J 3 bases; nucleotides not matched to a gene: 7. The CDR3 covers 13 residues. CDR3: CASQQGSIYEQYF. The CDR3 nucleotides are TGTGCCAGCCAACAGGGGAGCATCTACGAGCAGTACTTC.

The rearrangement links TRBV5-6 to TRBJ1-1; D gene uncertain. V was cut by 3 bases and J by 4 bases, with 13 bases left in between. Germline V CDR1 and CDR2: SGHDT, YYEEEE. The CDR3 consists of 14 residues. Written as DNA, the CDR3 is TGTGCCAGCAGCTCCCTTACTCGGGGCACTGAAGCTTTCTTT. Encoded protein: CASSSLTRGTEAFF.

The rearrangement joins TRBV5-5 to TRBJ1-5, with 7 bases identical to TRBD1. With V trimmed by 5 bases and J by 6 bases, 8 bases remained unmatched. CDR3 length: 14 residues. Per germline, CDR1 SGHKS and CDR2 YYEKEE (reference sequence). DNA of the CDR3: TGTGCCAGCAGTCGGGACAGCTTAGGTCAGCCCCAGCATTTT. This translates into CASSRDSLGQPQHF.

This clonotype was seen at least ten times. CDR3 nucleotides: TGTGCCAGCAGCTTAGCAGGACTAGCGGGGGGCTGCACAGATACGCAGTATTTT. Translation gives CASSLAGLAGGCTDTQYF. The rearrangement joins TRBV7-6 to TRBJ2-3, with 14 positions matching TRBD2. The CDR3 consists of 18 residues. The trim removed 0 bases at V and 1 base at J, leaving 3 bases unmatched. From germline, CDR1 is SGHVS and CDR2 FNYEAQ.

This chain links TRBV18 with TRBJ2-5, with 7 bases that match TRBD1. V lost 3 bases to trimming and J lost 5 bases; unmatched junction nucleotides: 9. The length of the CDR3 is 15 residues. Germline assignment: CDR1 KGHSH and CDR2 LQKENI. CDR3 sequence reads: CASSPSVTGMETQYF. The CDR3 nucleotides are TGTGCCAGCTCACCTTCGGTGACAGGGATGGAGACCCAGTACTTC.